The rows below give T cell receptor beta chains drawn from one sample of a study of T cell repertoires in cytomegalovirus infection. MiXCR, run by TCRdb on the reads, gives a single entry per CDR3 protein. This sample has approximately 140,000 distinct CDR3 sequences, with about 6.5% found just once. The sequencing input was PBMCs. The receptor source for this set is a human donor in good health (CMV status not recorded). Some clones in this sample may be carry-over from other donors' samples. The CDR3 runs from the conserved cysteine through the conserved F or W. A D gene is named only where the DNA matches it firmly. A clone size is listed for some rows: how often the clone was seen (once, few, many), or a class if it is expanded.

clone_size d_call j_call v_call cdr3_aa cdr3_nt
NA TRBD2 TRBJ2-3 TRBV20-1 CSATGTSPTDTQYF TGCAGTGCAACCGGGACTAGTCCCACAGATACGCAGTATTTT
NA NA TRBJ1-5 TRBV18 CASSPDSGSQPQHF TGTGCCAGCTCCCCGGACAGCGGGAGTCAGCCCCAGCATTTT
NA NA TRBJ1-1 TRBV6-2/TRBV6-3 CASSLSWGEENTEAFF TGTGCCAGCAGTTTATCCTGGGGCGAAGAAAACACTGAAGCTTTCTTT
many NA TRBJ2-4 TRBV7-3 CASSLGGGREFGKNIQYF TGTGCCAGCAGCTTAGGAGGCGGGCGGGAATTCGGCAAAAACATTCAGTACTTC
few TRBD1 TRBJ2-3 TRBV29-1 CSVRQGPSTDTQYF TGCAGCGTTCGACAGGGCCCTAGCACAGATACGCAGTATTTT
few NA TRBJ2-1 TRBV2 CASSGDTGSYNEQFF TGTGCCAGCAGTGGGGACACCGGCTCCTACAATGAGCAGTTCTTC
many NA TRBJ2-5 TRBV10-3 CAIRGGGKQETQYF TGTGCCATCAGGGGTGGGGGGAAACAAGAGACCCAGTACTTC
many TRBD1 TRBJ1-2 TRBV28 CASSRGQPEVGYTF TGTGCCAGCAGCAGGGGACAGCCCGAGGTCGGCTACACCTTC
many NA TRBJ2-4 TRBV6-1 CASSTGRSNIQYF TGTGCCAGCAGTACTGGAAGGTCGAACATTCAGTACTTC
many NA TRBJ1-5 TRBV7-2 CASSLQGQPQHF TGTGCCAGCAGCTTGCAGGGTCAGCCCCAGCATTTT
few NA TRBJ2-3 TRBV20-1 CSARGTGVPGSTDTQYF TGCAGTGCTAGAGGGACTGGGGTTCCCGGCAGCACAGATACGCAGTATTTT
many NA TRBJ2-1 TRBV6-2/TRBV6-3 CASSYGSGHNEQFF TGTGCCAGCAGTTACGGGTCGGGTCACAATGAGCAGTTCTTC
many NA TRBJ2-1 TRBV5-5 CASSLGLYSYNEQFF TGTGCCAGCAGCTTGGGACTGTACTCCTACAATGAGCAGTTCTTC
many TRBD2 TRBJ2-3 TRBV7-2 CASSLITSGGPTPPDTQYF TGTGCCAGCAGCTTAATAACTAGCGGGGGGCCAACCCCCCCAGATACGCAGTATTTT
many TRBD1 TRBJ1-6 TRBV28 CASSSGQVNSPLHF TGTGCCAGCAGTTCGGGACAGGTGAATTCACCCCTCCACTTT